This T cell receptor (beta chain) was sequenced during a study of PD-1 blockade in classical Hodgkin lymphoma. Time point: cycle 4 day 1 (C4D1), after more than five weeks of nivolumab. The patients all showed relapse after autologous stem cell transplantation, while their brentuximab vedotin exposure varied. The authors purified CD4+ T cells from thawed PBMCs by magnetic negative selection. Progressive disease, partial response or complete response was each patient's best response. Here immunoSEQ multiplex PCR was the method, and the copy in TCRdb shows in-frame clones only, minus some. The data contain about 30,000 clones, about 88% of them singletons. The germline V and J ends were trimmed by 3 bases and 5 bases, with 7 bases remaining between them. The germline V gene encodes CDR1 SEHNR and CDR2 FQNEAQ (reference sequence). This CDR3 has 12 residues.

The sequence derives from a human donor with classical Hodgkin lymphoma. Sample: CD4+ T cells from blood, taken before the fourth cycle of nivolumab. This chain links TRBV7-9 with TRBJ2-5; no clear D. The CDR3 DNA sequence: TGTGCCAGCAGCTTCGCGGCTGAGACCCAGTACTTC. This translates into CASSFAAETQYF.